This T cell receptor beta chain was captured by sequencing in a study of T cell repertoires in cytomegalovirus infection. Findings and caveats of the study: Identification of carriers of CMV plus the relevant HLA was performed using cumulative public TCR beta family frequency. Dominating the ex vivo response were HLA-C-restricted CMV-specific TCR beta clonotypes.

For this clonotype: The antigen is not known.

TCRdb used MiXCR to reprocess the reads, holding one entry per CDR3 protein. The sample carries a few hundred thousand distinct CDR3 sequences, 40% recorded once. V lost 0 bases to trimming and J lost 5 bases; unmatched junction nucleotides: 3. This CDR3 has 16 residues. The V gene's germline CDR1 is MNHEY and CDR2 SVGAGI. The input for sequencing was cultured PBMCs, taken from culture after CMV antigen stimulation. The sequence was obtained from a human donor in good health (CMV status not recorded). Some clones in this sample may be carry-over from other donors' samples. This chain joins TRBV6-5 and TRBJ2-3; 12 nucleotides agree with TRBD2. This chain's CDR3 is CASSYSASGRGDTQYF. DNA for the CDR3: TGTGCCAGCAGTTACTCGGCTAGCGGGAGGGGAGATACGCAGTATTTT.